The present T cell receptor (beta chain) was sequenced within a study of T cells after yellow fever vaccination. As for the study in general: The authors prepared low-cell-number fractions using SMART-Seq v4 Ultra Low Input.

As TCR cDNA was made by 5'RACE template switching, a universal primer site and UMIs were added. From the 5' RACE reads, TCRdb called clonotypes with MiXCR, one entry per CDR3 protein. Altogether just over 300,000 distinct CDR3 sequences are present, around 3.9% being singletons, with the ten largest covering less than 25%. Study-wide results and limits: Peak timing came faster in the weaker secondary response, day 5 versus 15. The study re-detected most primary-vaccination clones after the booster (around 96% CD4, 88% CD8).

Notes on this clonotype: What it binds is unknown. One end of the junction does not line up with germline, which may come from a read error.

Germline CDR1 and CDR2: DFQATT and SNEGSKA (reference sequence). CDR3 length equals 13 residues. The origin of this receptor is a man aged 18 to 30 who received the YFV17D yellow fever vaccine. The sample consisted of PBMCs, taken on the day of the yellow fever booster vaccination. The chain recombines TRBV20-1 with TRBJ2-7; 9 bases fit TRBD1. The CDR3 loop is CCARDRDVYEQYF. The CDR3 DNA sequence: TGCTGTGCTAGGGACAGGGATGTCTACGAGCAGTACTTC.